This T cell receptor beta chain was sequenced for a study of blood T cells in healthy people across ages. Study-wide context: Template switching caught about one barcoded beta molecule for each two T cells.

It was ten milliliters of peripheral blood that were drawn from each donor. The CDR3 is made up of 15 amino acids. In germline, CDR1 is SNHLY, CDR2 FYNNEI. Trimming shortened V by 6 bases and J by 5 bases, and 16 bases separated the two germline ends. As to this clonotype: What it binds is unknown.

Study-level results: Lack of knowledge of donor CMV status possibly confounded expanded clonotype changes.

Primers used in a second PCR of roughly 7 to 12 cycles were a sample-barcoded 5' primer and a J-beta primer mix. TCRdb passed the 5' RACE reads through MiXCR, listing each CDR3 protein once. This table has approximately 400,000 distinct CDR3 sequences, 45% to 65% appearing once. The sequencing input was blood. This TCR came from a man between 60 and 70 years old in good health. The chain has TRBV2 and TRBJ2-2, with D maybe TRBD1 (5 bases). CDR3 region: CASSAQGYKTGELFF. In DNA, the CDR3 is TGTGCCAGCAGCGCTCAGGGATACAAGACCGGGGAGCTGTTTTTT.